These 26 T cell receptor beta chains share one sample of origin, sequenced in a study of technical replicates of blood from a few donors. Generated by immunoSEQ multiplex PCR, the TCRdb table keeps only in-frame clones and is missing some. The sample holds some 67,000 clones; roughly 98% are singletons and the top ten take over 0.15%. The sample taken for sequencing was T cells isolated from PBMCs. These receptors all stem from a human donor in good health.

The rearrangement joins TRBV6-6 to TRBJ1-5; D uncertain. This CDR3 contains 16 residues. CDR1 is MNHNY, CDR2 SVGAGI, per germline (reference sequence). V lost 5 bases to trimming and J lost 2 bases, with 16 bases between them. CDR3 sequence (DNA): TGTGCCAGCAGTACTTCTTCGGGTCAAGGCAATCAGCCCCAGCATTTT. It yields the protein CASSTSSGQGNQPQHF.

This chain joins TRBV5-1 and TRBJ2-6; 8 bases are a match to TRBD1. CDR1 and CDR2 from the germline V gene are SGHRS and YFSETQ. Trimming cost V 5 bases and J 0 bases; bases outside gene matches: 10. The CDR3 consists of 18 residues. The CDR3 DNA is TGCGCCAGCAGGTACTTGACAGGGGTTGGCTCTGGGGCCAACGTCCTGACTTTC. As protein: CASRYLTGVGSGANVLTF.

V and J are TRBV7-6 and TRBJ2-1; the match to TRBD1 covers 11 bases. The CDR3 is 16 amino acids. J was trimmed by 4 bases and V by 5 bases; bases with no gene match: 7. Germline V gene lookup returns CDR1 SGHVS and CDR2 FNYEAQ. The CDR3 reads CASSPPGQGDYNEQFF. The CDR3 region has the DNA TGTGCCAGCAGCCCCCCGGGACAGGGGGATTACAATGAGCAGTTCTTC. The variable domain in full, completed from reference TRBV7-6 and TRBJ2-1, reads GAGVSQSPRYKVTKRGQDVALRCDPISGHVSLYWYRQALGQGPEFLTYFNYEAQQDKSGLPNDRFSAERPEGSISTLTIQRTEQRDSAMYRCASSPPGQGDYNEQFFGPGTRLTVL.

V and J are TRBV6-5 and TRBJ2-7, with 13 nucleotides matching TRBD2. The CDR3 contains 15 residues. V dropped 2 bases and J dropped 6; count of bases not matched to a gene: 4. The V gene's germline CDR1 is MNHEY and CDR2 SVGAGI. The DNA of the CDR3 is TGTGCCAGCAGTTACGGGACTAGCGGGATCGTCGAGCAGTACTTC. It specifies CASSYGTSGIVEQYF.

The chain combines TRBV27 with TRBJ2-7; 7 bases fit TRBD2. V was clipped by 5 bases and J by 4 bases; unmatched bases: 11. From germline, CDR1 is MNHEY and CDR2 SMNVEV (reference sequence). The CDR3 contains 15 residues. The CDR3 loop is CASSPRGRVGYEQYF. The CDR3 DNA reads TGTGCCAGCAGTCCCCGAGGGAGGGTCGGGTACGAGCAGTACTTC.

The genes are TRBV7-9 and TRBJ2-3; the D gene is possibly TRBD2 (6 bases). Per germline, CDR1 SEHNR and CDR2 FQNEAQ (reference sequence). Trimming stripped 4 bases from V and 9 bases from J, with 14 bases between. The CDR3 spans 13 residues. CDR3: CASSSDSGRTQYF. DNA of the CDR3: TGTGCCAGCAGCTCCGACAGCGGGCGGACGCAGTATTTT.

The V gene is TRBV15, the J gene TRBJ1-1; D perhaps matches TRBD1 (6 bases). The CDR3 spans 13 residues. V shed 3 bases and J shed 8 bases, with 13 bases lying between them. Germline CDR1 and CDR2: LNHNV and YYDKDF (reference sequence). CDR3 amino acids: CATSSGTSEEAFF. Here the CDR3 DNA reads TGTGCCACCAGCAGTGGGACATCCGAAGAAGCTTTCTTT.

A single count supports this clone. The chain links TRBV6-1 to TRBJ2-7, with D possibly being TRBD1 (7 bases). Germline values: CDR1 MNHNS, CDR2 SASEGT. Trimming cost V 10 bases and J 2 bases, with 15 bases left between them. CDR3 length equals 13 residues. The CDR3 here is CAITAGQTYEQYF. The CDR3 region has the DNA TGTGCCATCACGGCGGGACAGACCTACGAGCAGTACTTC.

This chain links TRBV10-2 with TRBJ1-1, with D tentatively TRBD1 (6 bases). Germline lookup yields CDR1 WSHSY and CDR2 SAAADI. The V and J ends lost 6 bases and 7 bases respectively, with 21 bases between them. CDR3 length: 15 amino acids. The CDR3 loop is CASRPLRTTGDEAFF. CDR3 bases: TGCGCCAGCAGGCCCCTTCGTACGACAGGAGATGAAGCTTTCTTT.

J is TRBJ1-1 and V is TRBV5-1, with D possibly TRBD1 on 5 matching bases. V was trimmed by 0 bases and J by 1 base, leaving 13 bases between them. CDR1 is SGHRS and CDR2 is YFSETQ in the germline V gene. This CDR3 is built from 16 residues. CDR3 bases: TGCGCCAGCAGCTTGGGCAATGGGGGGAGGAACACTGAAGCTTTCTTT. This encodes CASSLGNGGRNTEAFF.

CDR3 in amino acids: CASSLGGTSGRAETQYF. DNA of the CDR3: TGTGCCAGCAGCTTAGGAGGGACTAGCGGGAGAGCAGAGACCCAGTACTTC. The rearrangement uses TRBV11-2 and TRBJ2-5, with 14 bases lining up with TRBD2. Unmatched junction bases numbered 5, after V lost 1 base and J lost 4 bases. Germline V gene sequence: CDR1 SGHAT, CDR2 FQNNGV. The CDR3 extends over 17 amino acids. The full variable domain, its missing parts supplied by reference TRBV11-2 and TRBJ2-5, is EAGVAQSPRYKIIEKRQSVAFWCNPISGHATLYWYQQILGQGPKLLIQFQNNGVVDDSQLPKDRFSAERLKGVDSTLKIQPAKLEDSAVYLCASSLGGTSGRAETQYFGPGTRLLVL.

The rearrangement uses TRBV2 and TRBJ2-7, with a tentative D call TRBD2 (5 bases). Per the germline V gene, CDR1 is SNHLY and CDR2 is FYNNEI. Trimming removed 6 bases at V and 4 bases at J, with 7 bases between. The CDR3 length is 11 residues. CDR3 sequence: CASSGDYEQYF. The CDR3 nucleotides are TGTGCCAGCAGCGGGGATTACGAGCAGTACTTC.

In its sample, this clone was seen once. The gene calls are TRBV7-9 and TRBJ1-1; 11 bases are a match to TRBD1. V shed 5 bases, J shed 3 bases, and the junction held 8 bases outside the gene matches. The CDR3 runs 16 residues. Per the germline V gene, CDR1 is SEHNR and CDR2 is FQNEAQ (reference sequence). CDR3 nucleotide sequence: TGTGCCAGCAGCCCCGGGACAGGGGGAGTGGACACTGAAGCTTTCTTT. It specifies CASSPGTGGVDTEAFF. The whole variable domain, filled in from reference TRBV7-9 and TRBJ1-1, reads DTGVSQNPRHKITKRGQNVTFRCDPISEHNRLYWYRQTLGQGPEFLTYFQNEAQLEKSRLLSDRFSAERPKGSFSTLEIQRTEQGDSAMYLCASSPGTGGVDTEAFFGQGTRLTVV.

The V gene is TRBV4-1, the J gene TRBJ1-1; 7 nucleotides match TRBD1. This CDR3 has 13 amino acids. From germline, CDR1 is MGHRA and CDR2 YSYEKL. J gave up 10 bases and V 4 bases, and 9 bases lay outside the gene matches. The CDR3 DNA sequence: TGCGCCAGCAGCCCAGGGACAGCCAAGGCAGCTTTCTTT. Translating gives CASSPGTAKAAFF.

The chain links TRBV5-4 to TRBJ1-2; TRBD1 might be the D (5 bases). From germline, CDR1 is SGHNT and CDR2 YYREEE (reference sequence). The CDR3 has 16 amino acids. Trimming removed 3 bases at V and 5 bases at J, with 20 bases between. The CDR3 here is CASSSLPFREVYGYTF. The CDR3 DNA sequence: TGTGCCAGCAGCTCCTTACCTTTCAGGGAAGTATATGGCTACACCTTC.

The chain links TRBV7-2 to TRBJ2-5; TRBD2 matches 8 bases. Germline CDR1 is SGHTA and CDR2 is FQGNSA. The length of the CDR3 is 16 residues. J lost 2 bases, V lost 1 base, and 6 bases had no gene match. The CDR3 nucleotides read TGTGCCAGCAGCTTAGGTTCTAGCGGGTCTCAAGAGACCCAGTACTTC. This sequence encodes CASSLGSSGSQETQYF.

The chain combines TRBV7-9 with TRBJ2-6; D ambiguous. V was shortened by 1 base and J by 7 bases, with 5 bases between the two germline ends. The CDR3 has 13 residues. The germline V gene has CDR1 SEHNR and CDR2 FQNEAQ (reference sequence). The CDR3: CASSLGQANVLTF. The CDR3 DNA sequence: TGTGCCAGCAGCTTAGGGCAAGCCAACGTCCTGACTTTC. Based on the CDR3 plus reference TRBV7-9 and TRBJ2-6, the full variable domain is DTGVSQNPRHKITKRGQNVTFRCDPISEHNRLYWYRQTLGQGPEFLTYFQNEAQLEKSRLLSDRFSAERPKGSFSTLEIQRTEQGDSAMYLCASSLGQANVLTFGAGSRLTVL.

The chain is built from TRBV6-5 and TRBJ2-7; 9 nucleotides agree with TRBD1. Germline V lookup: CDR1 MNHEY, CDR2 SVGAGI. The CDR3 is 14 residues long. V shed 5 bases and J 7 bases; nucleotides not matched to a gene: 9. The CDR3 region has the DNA TGTGCCAGCAGTAAAAGACAGGGGGTTCTAGAGCAGTACTTC. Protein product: CASSKRQGVLEQYF.

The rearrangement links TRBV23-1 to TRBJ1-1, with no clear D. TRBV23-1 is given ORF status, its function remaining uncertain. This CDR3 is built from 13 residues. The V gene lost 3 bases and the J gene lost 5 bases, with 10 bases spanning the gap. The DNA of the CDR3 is TGCGCCAGCAGTCACGCGAAGAGAACTGAAGCTTTCTTT. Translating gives CASSHAKRTEAFF.

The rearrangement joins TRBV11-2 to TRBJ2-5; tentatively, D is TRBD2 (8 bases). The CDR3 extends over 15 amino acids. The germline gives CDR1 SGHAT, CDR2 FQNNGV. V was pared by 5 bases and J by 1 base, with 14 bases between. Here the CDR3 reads CASSREGQFQETQYF. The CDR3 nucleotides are TGTGCCAGCAGCCGGGAGGGACAGTTCCAAGAGACCCAGTACTTC.

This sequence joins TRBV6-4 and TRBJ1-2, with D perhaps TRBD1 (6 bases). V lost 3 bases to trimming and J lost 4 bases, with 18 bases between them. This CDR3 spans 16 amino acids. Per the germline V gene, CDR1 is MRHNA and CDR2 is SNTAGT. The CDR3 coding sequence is TGTGCCAGCAGTGAGTACCATCGGGACACCCCCTATGGCTACACCTTC. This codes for CASSEYHRDTPYGYTF.

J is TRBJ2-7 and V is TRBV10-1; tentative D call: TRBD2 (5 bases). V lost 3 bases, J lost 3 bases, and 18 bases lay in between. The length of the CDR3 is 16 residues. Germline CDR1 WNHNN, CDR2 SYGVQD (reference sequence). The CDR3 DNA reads TGCGCCAGCAGTGATATTCGGCTAGCCCACCGCTACGAGCAGTACTTC. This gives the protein CASSDIRLAHRYEQYF.

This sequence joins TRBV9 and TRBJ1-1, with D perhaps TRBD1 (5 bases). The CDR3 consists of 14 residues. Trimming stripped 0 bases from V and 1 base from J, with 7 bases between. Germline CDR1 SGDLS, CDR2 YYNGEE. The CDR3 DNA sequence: TGTGCCAGCAGCGTAGTCGGGGGGAACACTGAAGCTTTCTTT. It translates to CASSVVGGNTEAFF.

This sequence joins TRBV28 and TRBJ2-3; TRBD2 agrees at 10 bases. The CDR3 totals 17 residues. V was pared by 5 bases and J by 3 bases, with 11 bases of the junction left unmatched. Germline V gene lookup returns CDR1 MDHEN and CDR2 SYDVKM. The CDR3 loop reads CASSPGGLAGATDTQYF. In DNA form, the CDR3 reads TGTGCCAGCAGTCCGGGGGGCCTAGCGGGGGCAACAGATACGCAGTATTTT.

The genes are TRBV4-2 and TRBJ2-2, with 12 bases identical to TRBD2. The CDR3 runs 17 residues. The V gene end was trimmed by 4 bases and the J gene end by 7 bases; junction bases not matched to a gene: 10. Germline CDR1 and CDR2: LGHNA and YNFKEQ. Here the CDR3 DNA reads TGTGCCAGCAGCCGCATATCTAGCGGGGGGGCGAACGGGGAGCTGTTTTTT. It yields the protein CASSRISSGGANGELFF.

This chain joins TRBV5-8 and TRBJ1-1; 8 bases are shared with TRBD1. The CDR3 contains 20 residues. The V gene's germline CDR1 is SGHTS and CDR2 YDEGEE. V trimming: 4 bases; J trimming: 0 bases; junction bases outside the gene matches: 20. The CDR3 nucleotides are TGTGCCAGCAGCCCTTCGGACAGGGTATGGGGATTCGACATGAACACTGAAGCTTTCTTT. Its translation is CASSPSDRVWGFDMNTEAFF.